This TCR beta chain was found in a study of circulating and synovial CD4+ cells in juvenile arthritis. CDR1 is LNHDA, CDR2 SQIVND, per germline (reference sequence). The CDR3 loop spans 14 amino acids. V gave up 6 bases and J gave up 5 bases; unmatched junction bases: 10. Sequenced samples came from active juvenile idiopathic arthritis patients. As concerns this clone: Its target is unknown.

Whole-study results and caveats: T cell genome counts differed by at least an order of magnitude between CPL and CD4 samples. These blood cells shared more CDR3 sequences with synovium than bulk blood.

This table comes from immunoSEQ multiplex PCR, and its TCRdb copy is limited to in-frame clones, with some not included. In the table there are 30,000 or so clones, 90% to 95% of which are singletons. The V gene is TRBV19, the J gene TRBJ2-7; TRBD1 matches 7 bases. Source material: CD4+ T cells from blood. The receptor was derived from a human donor with juvenile idiopathic arthritis. The CDR3 coding sequence is TGTGCCAGTAGAAAGCCGGGACAGTTGGACGAGCAGTACTTC. Amino acid sequence: CASRKPGQLDEQYF.